The 26 T cell receptor beta chains given below trace back to one sample, sequenced in a study of T cell responses to AZD1222 COVID-19 vaccine. Method: immunoSEQ multiplex PCR; TCRdb's copy keeps in-frame clones and lacks some. The sample lists 150,000 to 200,000 clones; about 94% were seen once. The sequencing used peripheral blood, collected on day 0 of AZD1222 vaccination. These receptors all stem from an adult in good health.

CDR3 bases: TGTGCCATCAGTGATCCGGGACACGCCAACACTGAAGCTTTCTTT. It encodes CAISDPGHANTEAFF. V gene TRBV10-3 combines with J gene TRBJ1-1; D might be TRBD1 (6 bases). Germline-derived CDR1 and CDR2 are ENHRY and SYGVKD. Trimming cost V 3 bases and J 2 bases, with 13 bases left between them. The CDR3 covers 15 residues.

CDR3 amino acids: CASSQDRGSPLHF. DNA of the CDR3: TGCGCCAGCAGCCAAGATCGTGGATCACCCCTCCACTTT. The J gene is TRBJ1-6, the V gene TRBV4-3; D not certain. V was shortened by 0 bases and J by 10 bases, with 7 bases between the two germline ends. CDR3 length equals 13 residues. Germline CDR1 and CDR2: LGHNA and YSLEER.

This clone was counted once. This chain uses TRBV7-2 with TRBJ1-2; D gene ambiguous. The CDR3 loop spans 13 amino acids. Trimming removed 3 bases at V and 7 bases at J, with 12 bases between. Per germline, CDR1 SGHTA and CDR2 FQGNSA. The CDR3 bases are TGTGCCAGCAGCTTGCGGCGTATCGGTGGCTACACCTTC. Translating gives CASSLRRIGGYTF.

V gene TRBV5-1 combines with J gene TRBJ1-6; D ambiguous. This CDR3 region has 14 residues. In germline, CDR1 is SGHRS, CDR2 YFSETQ. V was pared by 4 bases and J by 9 bases, with 14 bases between. CDR3 sequence reads: CASSPSVDISPLHF. The CDR3 DNA reads TGCGCCAGCAGCCCTTCCGTGGATATTTCACCCCTCCACTTT.

In this sample, this clone turned up once. The chain links TRBV27 to TRBJ2-7, with 8 nucleotides matching TRBD1. Germline V gives CDR1 MNHEY, CDR2 SMNVEV (reference sequence). Unmatched junction bases numbered 5, after V lost 5 bases and J lost 2 bases. This CDR3 is built from 14 residues. The CDR3 spells CASSVGQGTYEQYF. The CDR3 region has the DNA TGTGCCAGCAGTGTAGGACAGGGAACCTACGAGCAGTACTTC.

The V and J genes are TRBV29-1 and TRBJ1-2; perhaps TRBD1 as D (5 bases). The V end lost 5 bases, the J end lost 7 bases, and 17 bases lay between the germline ends. Germline assignment: CDR1 SQVTM and CDR2 ANQGSEA. The CDR3 extends over 13 amino acids. The CDR3 region has the DNA TGCAGCGTTCACGCCGGGACGGGGGTTGGCTACACCTTC. The encoded protein is CSVHAGTGVGYTF.

The V and J genes are TRBV5-4 and TRBJ2-2; unclear D gene. Germline V CDR1 and CDR2: SGHNT, YYREEE (reference sequence). Deletions cut 4 bases from V and 1 base from J, with 14 bases between. The CDR3 consists of 16 residues. The CDR3 reads CASSLGPVGNTGELFF. The CDR3 DNA reads as TGTGCCAGCAGCCTCGGGCCAGTCGGGAACACCGGGGAGCTGTTTTTT.

This chain connects TRBV28 to TRBJ1-2; possible D gene TRBD1, 5 bases. The germline CDR1 and CDR2 sequences are MDHEN and SYDVKM. There are 13 residues in the CDR3. The germline V and J ends were trimmed by 5 bases and 4 bases, with 11 bases remaining between them. CDR3 protein: CASSPRQIYGYTF. The CDR3, as DNA: TGTGCCAGCAGTCCCCGACAGATCTATGGCTACACCTTC.

V is TRBV30 and J is TRBJ1-1; D gene ambiguous. The CDR3 consists of 15 residues. Trimming removed 2 bases at V and 5 bases at J, with 18 bases between. Germline-derived CDR1 and CDR2 are GTSNPN and SVGIG (reference sequence). CDR3 nucleotides: TGTGCCTGGAGTTGGTTGACCCACGGTGGGACTGAAGCTTTCTTT. This encodes CAWSWLTHGGTEAFF.

The rearrangement links TRBV6-4 to TRBJ2-4, with 11 bases aligning to TRBD2. This CDR3 is 18 amino acids long. The V segment lost 5 bases and the J segment 0 bases; nucleotides outside the gene matches: 9. Germline CDR1 reads MRHNA; CDR2 reads SNTAGT. CDR3 coding DNA: TGTGCCAGCAGTCACCGGGGGACTAGCGGATTAGCCAAAAACATTCAGTACTTC. Translation: CASSHRGTSGLAKNIQYF.

V and J are TRBV18 and TRBJ1-4; 7 bases fit TRBD1. This CDR3 is built from 14 residues. The junction had 2 bases not matched to a gene; V was cut back by 4 bases and J by 3 bases. Germline values: CDR1 KGHSH, CDR2 LQKENI. The CDR3 DNA reads TGTGCCAGCTCACAGACAGGGCCTAATGAAAAACTGTTTTTT. Its translation is CASSQTGPNEKLFF. Full variable domain (remainder filled in from reference TRBV18 and TRBJ1-4): NAGVMQNPRHLVRRRGQEARLRCSPMKGHSHVYWYRQLPEEGLKFMVYLQKENIIDESGMPKERFSAEFPKEGPSILRIQQVVRGDSAAYFCASSQTGPNEKLFFGSGTQLSVL.

The chain is built from TRBV30 and TRBJ2-7, with TRBD1 identical over 10 bases. The CDR3 loop spans 15 amino acids. The junction had 5 bases not matched to a gene; V was cut back by 2 bases and J by 1 base. The germline V gene encodes CDR1 GTSNPN and CDR2 SVGIG (reference sequence). For the CDR3, the DNA is TGTGCCTGGAGTAGGGGGACAGGGGCTTCCTACGAGCAGTACTTC. Amino acids: CAWSRGTGASYEQYF.

The rearrangement uses TRBV3-1 (or the pseudogene TRBV3-2) and TRBJ1-1, with D unresolved. The V end was cut by 0 bases, the J end by 7 bases, with 12 bases between. Germline V gene sequence: CDR1 LGHDT, CDR2 YNNKEL (reference sequence). The CDR3 runs 14 residues. CDR3 protein: CASSQDRAAFEAFF. The CDR3 DNA reads as TGTGCCAGCAGCCAAGATCGGGCGGCGTTTGAAGCTTTCTTT.

V and J are TRBV28 and TRBJ2-7; D ambiguous. V dropped 5 bases and J dropped 2 bases, with 7 bases sitting between them. CDR3 length: 12 amino acids. The germline V gene encodes CDR1 MDHEN and CDR2 SYDVKM. The CDR3 protein is CASSDLAYEQYF. In nucleotides, the CDR3 is TGTGCCAGCAGTGACCTTGCCTACGAGCAGTACTTC. The full variable domain, completed using reference TRBV28 and TRBJ2-7, is DVKVTQSSRYLVKRTGEKVFLECVQDMDHENMFWYRQDPGLGLRLIYFSYDVKMKEKGDIPEGYSVSREKKERFSLILESASTNQTSMYLCASSDLAYEQYFGPGTRLTVT.

V gene TRBV5-1 combines with J gene TRBJ1-1, with a possible D match to TRBD1 (5 bases). Germline values: CDR1 SGHRS, CDR2 YFSETQ. The V gene lost 1 base and the J gene lost 0 bases, with 13 bases spanning the gap. The length of the CDR3 is 16 residues. The CDR3 nucleotides are TGCGCCAGCAGCTTGTTGGGGGGTCCGATGAACACTGAAGCTTTCTTT. Translation gives CASSLLGGPMNTEAFF.

The chain combines TRBV5-1 with TRBJ1-5; 9 bases map to TRBD1. The length of the CDR3 is 14 residues. Losses at the gene ends were 4 bases for V and 7 bases for J; bases not matched to a gene: 6. Per the germline V gene, CDR1 is SGHRS and CDR2 is YFSETQ. CDR3 nucleotides: TGCGCCAGCAGCCCTACAGGGGGCGAACAGCCCCAGCATTTT. Protein: CASSPTGGEQPQHF. The full variable domain, rest sourced from reference TRBV5-1 and TRBJ1-5, is KAGVTQTPRYLIKTRGQQVTLSCSPISGHRSVSWYQQTPGQGLQFLFEYFSETQRNKGNFPGRFSGRQFSNSRSEMNVSTLELGDSALYLCASSPTGGEQPQHFGDGTRLSIL.

This clone was recorded once. The gene calls are TRBV6-5 and TRBJ2-2, with D uncertain. Germline V gene data show CDR1 as MNHEY and CDR2 as SVGAGI. Trimming pared 2 bases from V and 4 bases from J, leaving 11 bases between. The CDR3 has 15 residues. In nucleotides, the CDR3 is TGTGCCAGCAGTTACGGCGAGCCGGGCACCGGGGAGCTGTTTTTT. Translated: CASSYGEPGTGELFF.

This clone was found once. The V gene is TRBV7-2, the J gene TRBJ1-1, with D perhaps TRBD1 (5 bases). Germline CDR1 and CDR2: SGHTA and FQGNSA. Trimming removed 2 bases from V and 0 bases from J, with 13 bases in between. The CDR3 has 16 amino acids. The CDR3 nucleotides are TGTGCCAGCAGCTTATCCCCAGGGCCTATGAACACTGAAGCTTTCTTT. Translated: CASSLSPGPMNTEAFF. The full variable domain, with the rest looked up from reference TRBV7-2 and TRBJ1-1, is GAGVSQSPSNKVTEKGKDVELRCDPISGHTALYWYRQSLGQGLEFLIYFQGNSAPDKSGLPSDRFSAERTGGSVSTLTIQRTQQEDSAVYLCASSLSPGPMNTEAFFGQGTRLTVV.

The chain couples TRBV27 to TRBJ2-1; no clear D. The CDR3 is 13 residues long. The germline CDR1 and CDR2 sequences are MNHEY and SMNVEV (reference sequence). V shed 2 bases and J shed 6 bases, with 8 bases lying between them. The CDR3 reads CASSLGPFNEQFF. DNA for the CDR3: TGTGCCAGCAGTTTAGGGCCATTCAATGAGCAGTTCTTC.

The chain is built from TRBV2 and TRBJ1-5; TRBD1 agrees at 7 bases. The length of the CDR3 is 16 residues. The V gene end was trimmed by 3 bases and the J gene end by 6 bases; junction bases not matched to a gene: 11. CDR1 and CDR2 (germline): SNHLY, FYNNEI. The CDR3: CASSESGAGGRQPQHF. CDR3 coding DNA: TGTGCCAGCAGTGAGTCCGGGGCAGGGGGGCGTCAGCCCCAGCATTTT.

The V gene is TRBV18, the J gene TRBJ1-3; 10 nucleotides align to TRBD1. The CDR3 covers 15 residues. Germline loops: CDR1 KGHSH, CDR2 LQKENI. V lost 1 base and J lost 6; bases outside the gene matches: 3. CDR3 in amino acids: CASSPRTGGLNTIYF. CDR3 bases: TGTGCCAGCTCACCACGGACAGGGGGGTTAAACACCATATATTTT.

DNA of the CDR3: TGCAGCGCTAGGGACACAACTAACTATGGCTACACCTTC. It is translated as CSARDTTNYGYTF. V gene TRBV29-1 combines with J gene TRBJ1-2; D perhaps matches TRBD1 (6 bases). V lost 7 bases to trimming and J lost 0 bases, with 12 bases between them. CDR1 is SQVTM and CDR2 is ANQGSEA in the germline V gene. The CDR3 consists of 13 residues.

J is TRBJ2-7 and V is TRBV28; possible D gene TRBD1, 6 bases. V was trimmed by 0 bases and J by 0 bases, leaving 6 bases between them. This CDR3 has 14 amino acids. The germline V gene encodes CDR1 MDHEN and CDR2 SYDVKM. CDR3 protein: CASSLWGASYEQYF. The CDR3 DNA sequence: TGTGCCAGCAGTTTATGGGGGGCCTCCTACGAGCAGTACTTC.

The chain joins TRBV30 to TRBJ2-2; 8 bases agree with TRBD2. Losses at the gene ends were 5 bases for V and 6 bases for J; bases not matched to a gene: 11. The CDR3 has 15 residues. The V gene's germline CDR1 is GTSNPN and CDR2 SVGIG (reference sequence). CDR3 in amino acids: CAWGPIAGRAGELFF. The DNA for the CDR3 is TGTGCCTGGGGTCCCATAGCGGGAAGGGCCGGGGAGCTGTTTTTT.

The V gene is TRBV6-5, the J gene TRBJ1-1; TRBD1 might be the D (6 bases). The CDR3 covers 15 residues. Germline-derived CDR1 and CDR2 are MNHEY and SVGAGI. Trimming took off 5 bases at V and 1 base at J, with 14 bases between the two ends. The CDR3 DNA reads TGTGCCAGCAGTCTTTCCAGGGGATGGAACACTGAAGCTTTCTTT. Translating it yields CASSLSRGWNTEAFF.

The gene calls are TRBV5-8 and TRBJ1-5, with D possibly TRBD1 on 6 matching bases. Trimming took 4 bases from V and 3 from J, leaving 17 bases between them. The CDR3 loop spans 16 amino acids. CDR1 and CDR2 from the germline V gene are SGHTS and YDEGEE. The CDR3 sequence: CASSPKTGTINQPQHF. As DNA, the CDR3 is TGTGCCAGCAGCCCGAAGACAGGTACGATCAATCAGCCCCAGCATTTT.